A single sample is the source of the 7 T cell receptor beta chains below, sequenced in a study of beta chain features in type 1 diabetes. Study-wide points: TCRB CDR3 length was moderately but significantly reduced in all four CD4+ subsets of Type 1 diabetes patients.

For these TCRs, the target antigens are not known. Reverse transcribing all isolated RNA meant expressed TCRB transcripts were sequenced. Data came from immunoSEQ multiplex PCR; TCRdb stores just in-frame clones and leaves some out. This sample has about 340,000 clones; 7% to 10% occur once, and the top ten carry 1%. Sequencing input: central memory CD4+ T cells from blood. The receptors here all came from a man aged 25 to 40 with type 1 diabetes.

The CDR3 coding sequence is TGCAGCGTGTTCGGCAGTAGGACGGTGAACACTGAAGCTTTCTTT. Protein sequence: CSVFGSRTVNTEAFF. The chain has TRBV29-1 and TRBJ1-1; D unresolved. CDR1 is SQVTM, CDR2 ANQGSEA, per germline. The CDR3 totals 15 residues. V was cut by 6 bases and J by 0 bases, with 17 bases left in between.

This chain links TRBV7-6 with TRBJ2-2; TRBD2 is a possible D gene (5 bases). The CDR3 is 14 amino acids. V gave up 5 bases and J gave up 6 bases, with 13 bases separating them. CDR1 is SGHVS and CDR2 is FNYEAQ in the germline V gene. The CDR3 nucleotides read TGTGCCAGCAGCGCAGCGCAGGAGGCCGGGGAGCTGTTTTTT. It codes for CASSAAQEAGELFF.

In this sample, this clone turned up many times. The chain joins TRBV7-2 to TRBJ2-2; the D is unclear. Trimming shortened V by 2 bases and J by 2 bases, and 15 bases separated the two germline ends. Per germline, CDR1 SGHTA and CDR2 FQGNSA. The CDR3 has 17 amino acids. As DNA, the CDR3 is TGTGCCAGCAGCTTAATTGGAGATAATAGAAACACCGGGGAGCTGTTTTTT. Translation: CASSLIGDNRNTGELFF.

The chain recombines TRBV29-1 with TRBJ1-2; D is ambiguous. Deletions cut 4 bases from V and 4 bases from J, with 13 bases between. Per the germline V gene, CDR1 is SQVTM and CDR2 is ANQGSEA. The CDR3 is 13 amino acids. The CDR3 protein is CSVARERVYGYTF. For the CDR3, the DNA is TGCAGCGTTGCCCGAGAAAGAGTCTATGGCTACACCTTC.

The genes are TRBV6-5 and TRBJ1-4; TRBD1 matches 8 bases. The CDR3 has 15 residues. The germline CDR1 and CDR2 sequences are MNHEY and SVGAGI. V was clipped by 4 bases and J by 4 bases; unmatched bases: 5. CDR3 DNA sequence: TGTGCCAGCAGTTCCGGGACAGGTGGTAATGAAAAACTGTTTTTT. Its protein product is CASSSGTGGNEKLFF.

This clone came up a few times. This chain connects TRBV23-1 to TRBJ1-5, with D tentatively TRBD1 (6 bases). TRBV23-1 is given ORF status, its function remaining uncertain. The V gene lost 2 bases and the J gene lost 6 bases, with 14 bases spanning the gap. The CDR3 contains 15 residues. The CDR3 loop is CASSQRRGGGQPQHF. Here the CDR3 DNA reads TGCGCCAGCAGTCAAAGAAGGGGGGGAGGTCAGCCCCAGCATTTT.

This clone was observed a handful of times. The gene calls are TRBV5-1 and TRBJ1-2, with unresolved D. This CDR3 contains 13 residues. Trimming left V 4 bases short and J 4 bases short, with 11 bases between. Germline V gives CDR1 SGHRS, CDR2 YFSETQ. CDR3 sequence: CASSDPGLYGYTF. The CDR3 bases are TGCGCCAGCAGCGACCCCGGCCTCTATGGCTACACCTTC.